This TCR beta chain comes out of a study of blood T cell repertoires in COVID-19. Study at large: In each case, the material was cDNA or gDNA derived from T cells, B-cell-depleted T cells, or PBMCs.

Methods used by the authors: Researchers report that nucleated cell counts were estimated from reference gene primer amplification. Method: immunoSEQ multiplex PCR; TCRdb's copy keeps in-frame clones and lacks some. Clonal size and the V and J genes are those of that table, whereas D and trimming came from the DNA. The data show 310,000 or so clones, with roughly 87% seen just once and roughly 9.9% held by the top ten. V lost 3 bases, J lost 7 bases, and 19 bases lay in between. The CDR3 consists of 17 residues. Germline loops: CDR1 MDHEN, CDR2 SYDVKM. V and J are TRBV28 and TRBJ1-6; weak D call: TRBD1 (5 bases). The sample consisted of peripheral blood. The sequence was obtained from a man aged 25-45 years with COVID-19, enrolled during active disease. The CDR3 DNA is TGTGCCAGCAGTTTTCGGGCAGGGCAGCTGGGGAATTCACCCCTCCACTTT. This codes for CASSFRAGQLGNSPLHF.